This T cell receptor beta chain was sequenced for a study of blood T cell repertoires in COVID-19. Looking at the study overall: Researchers got acute and convalescent COVID-19 samples from the United States, Italy and Spain. PBMCs, B-cell-depleted T cells, or T cells provided the cDNA or gDNA that made up the material.

The method was immunoSEQ multiplex PCR; TCRdb's version includes in-frame clones alone and lacks a portion of them. This table holds about 290,000 clones, roughly 90% found once. Study members were between about 18 and 90 years old and lived in some 22 US regions. V was shortened by 3 bases and J by 7 bases, with 9 bases between the two germline ends. The CDR3 contains 13 residues. Germline V gene lookup returns CDR1 KGHSH and CDR2 LQKENI. The clonotype was recovered from a woman in her thirties or forties who had recovered from COVID-19. What was sequenced was PBMCs or T cells enriched from blood (not recorded which). The V and J genes are TRBV18 and TRBJ2-2; D perhaps matches TRBD2 (5 bases). The CDR3 here is CASSPLRGGELFF. CDR3 DNA: TGTGCCAGCTCACCCCTCCGGGGCGGGGAGCTGTTTTTT.